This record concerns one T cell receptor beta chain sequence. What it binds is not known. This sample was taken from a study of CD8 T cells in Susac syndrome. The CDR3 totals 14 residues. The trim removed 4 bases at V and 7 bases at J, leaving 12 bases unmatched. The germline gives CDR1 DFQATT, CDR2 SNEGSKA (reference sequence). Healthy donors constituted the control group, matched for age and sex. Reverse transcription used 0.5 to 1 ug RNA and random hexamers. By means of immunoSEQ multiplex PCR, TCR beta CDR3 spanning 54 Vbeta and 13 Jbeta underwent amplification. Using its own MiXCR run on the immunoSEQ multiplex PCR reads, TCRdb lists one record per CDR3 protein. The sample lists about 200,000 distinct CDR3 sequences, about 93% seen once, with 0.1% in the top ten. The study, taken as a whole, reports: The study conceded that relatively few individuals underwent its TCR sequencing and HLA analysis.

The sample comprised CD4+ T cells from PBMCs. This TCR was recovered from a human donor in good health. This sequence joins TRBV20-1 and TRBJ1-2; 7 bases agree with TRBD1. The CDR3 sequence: CSATAGGRLGGYTF. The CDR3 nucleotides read TGCAGTGCTACCGCAGGGGGACGGTTGGGTGGCTACACCTTC.